This is a list of T cell receptor beta chains from one sample in a study of cytomegalovirus exposure and HLA in healthy donors. Profiling relied on immunoSEQ multiplex PCR, and the TCRdb table lists in-frame clones only, not all of them. Here the sample spans fewer than 140,000 clones, more than 70% being singletons. The sequencing sample was made of PBMCs. The receptors were sampled from a man aged 40-55 years in good health and CMV-seronegative. CDR3s include the opening cysteine and the closing phenylalanine or tryptophan. Each record gives: V gene, D gene, clone size, J gene, CDR3 protein, CDR3 DNA. A D gene is named only where the DNA matches it firmly. Only part of the rows carry a size: once, few, many, or a class if the clone is expanded.

TRBV6-5	.	.	TRBJ1-2	CASPYRGIGLGYTF	TGTGCCAGCCCCTACCGCGGGATAGGTCTGGGCTACACCTTC
TRBV19	TRBD1	.	TRBJ1-5	CASSPQGQRNQPQHF	TGTGCCAGTAGTCCGCAGGGACAGCGCAATCAGCCCCAGCATTTT
TRBV9	TRBD1	.	TRBJ1-2	CASSADRGGLYGYTF	TGTGCCAGCAGCGCTGACAGGGGGGGGCTCTATGGCTACACCTTC
TRBV5-1	.	.	TRBJ2-1	CASSLGQGSYNEQFF	TGCGCCAGCAGCCTTGGGCAGGGTTCCTACAATGAGCAGTTCTTC
TRBV4-1	TRBD1	.	TRBJ2-7	CASSPGTASYYEQYF	TGCGCCAGCAGCCCCGGGACAGCCTCCTACTACGAGCAGTACTTC
TRBV9	.	.	TRBJ1-2	CASSAGLTRGYTF	TGTGCCAGCAGCGCTGGACTAACGAGGGGCTACACCTTC
TRBV11-2	.	.	TRBJ2-4	CASSLVRGLGENIQYF	TGTGCCAGCAGCTTAGTTAGAGGGTTGGGCGAAAACATTCAGTACTTC
TRBV7-8	TRBD1	.	TRBJ2-1	CASSMDRGDEQFF	TGTGCCAGCAGCATGGACAGGGGTGATGAGCAGTTCTTC
TRBV6-1	TRBD1	few	TRBJ1-2	CASRLGQGNGYTF	TGTGCCAGCAGACTAGGACAGGGTAATGGCTACACCTTC
TRBV5-6	TRBD2	.	TRBJ2-2	CASSLVASGGPNTGELFF	TGTGCCAGCAGCTTGGTCGCTAGCGGGGGACCGAACACCGGGGAGCTGTTTTTT
TRBV9	.	once	TRBJ1-6	CASSVGSRGLDSPLHF	TGTGCCAGCAGCGTAGGCAGTCGGGGACTGGATTCACCCCTCCACTTT
TRBV13	TRBD2	.	TRBJ2-3	CASSSRTSGETDTQYF	TGTGCCAGCAGCTCACGGACTAGCGGGGAAACAGATACGCAGTATTTT
TRBV6-1	.	.	TRBJ2-1	CASRGANTHNEQFF	TGTGCCAGCCGGGGGGCCAACACACACAATGAGCAGTTCTTC
TRBV7-2	TRBD1	.	TRBJ2-1	CASSFTGGYNEQFF	TGTGCCAGCAGCTTTACAGGGGGTTACAATGAGCAGTTCTTC
TRBV11-2	TRBD1	.	TRBJ1-2	CASSTPYDRVHGYTF	TGTGCCAGCAGCACCCCGTACGACAGGGTACATGGCTACACCTTC
TRBV7-8	.	.	TRBJ2-5	CASSLGPQETQYF	TGTGCCAGCAGCTTAGGTCCTCAAGAGACCCAGTACTTC
TRBV27	.	.	TRBJ1-5	CASSSQGILRNQPQHF	TGTGCCAGCAGTTCCCAGGGGATCCTGCGCAATCAGCCCCAGCATTTT
TRBV5-1	.	.	TRBJ2-2	CASSTTGQNTGELFF	TGCGCCAGCAGCACAACTGGACAGAACACCGGGGAGCTGTTTTTT
TRBV29-1	TRBD1	few	TRBJ2-3	CSVVGTDTDTQYF	TGCAGCGTTGTCGGGACAGATACAGATACGCAGTATTTT
TRBV19	.	.	TRBJ1-4	CASSRQATNEKLFF	TGTGCCAGTAGTAGACAAGCAACTAATGAAAAACTGTTTTTT
TRBV6-5	TRBD1	.	TRBJ1-6	CASSYRDRVSPLHF	TGTGCCAGCAGTTACAGGGACAGGGTTTCACCCCTCCACTTT
TRBV5-5	TRBD1	.	TRBJ2-7	CASTGQGFYEQYF	TGTGCCAGCACCGGACAGGGGTTTTACGAGCAGTACTTC
TRBV12-5	TRBD2	.	TRBJ2-1	CASGLVRLAGGPPSYNEQFF	TGTGCTAGTGGTTTGGTACGGCTAGCGGGGGGGCCCCCCTCCTACAATGAGCAGTTCTTC
TRBV2	.	.	TRBJ2-2	CASSEGSWTGELFF	TGTGCCAGCAGTGAGGGGAGTTGGACCGGGGAGCTGTTTTTT
TRBV5-1	.	once	TRBJ2-5	CASSLGRNTQETQYF	TGCGCCAGCAGCTTGGGGCGGAATACCCAAGAGACCCAGTACTTC
TRBV7-9	.	few	TRBJ2-1	CASSPNLDYNEQFF	TGTGCCAGCAGCCCCAACTTAGATTACAATGAGCAGTTCTTC
TRBV5-1	.	.	TRBJ1-1	CASSLDQAMNTEAFF	TGCGCCAGCAGCTTGGATCAGGCTATGAACACTGAAGCTTTCTTT
TRBV5-6	TRBD2	once	TRBJ2-1	CASNPPGLVGGQDGNEQFF	TGTGCCAGCAATCCTCCGGGACTAGTGGGGGGGCAAGACGGTAATGAGCAGTTCTTC
TRBV6-5	.	.	TRBJ1-1	CASTGGRGEAFF	TGTGCCTCCACCGGGGGGCGAGGTGAAGCTTTCTTT
TRBV27	.	.	TRBJ2-1	CASSHSRGEQFF	TGTGCCAGCAGCCACTCTAGGGGTGAGCAGTTCTTC
TRBV18	TRBD2	once	TRBJ2-3	CASSPTSGGPQPLTDTQYF	TGTGCCAGCTCACCGACTAGCGGGGGGCCCCAGCCCCTCACAGATACGCAGTATTTT
TRBV6-1	.	.	TRBJ1-2	CASSRDGQLYGYTF	TGTGCCAGCAGCCGCGACGGACAGCTCTATGGCTACACCTTC